These 22 T cell receptor beta chains were sequenced from one sample in a study of CD8+ T cells in alopecia areata. Separation of pooled cutaneous lymph node cells was by sorting with CD4, CD8alpha, NKG2D, NKG2ACE and other markers. The sequencing template was cDNA reverse transcribed from extracted RNA. The data were produced by immunoSEQ multiplex PCR, yet TCRdb's version contains in-frame clones alone and is incomplete. The sample lists some 18,000 clones, none appearing once, the ten largest making up 25% to 40%. Specimen: CD8+ T cells sorted from a lymph node. The source of these receptors is a C3H/HeJ mouse with alopecia areata. MHC haplotype of the strain: H2-k.

Remarks on this clone: Genes and germline are mouse. With the read ending 4 residues before the CDR3 end, the germline J gene is used to fill in that end. V is TRBV13-3 and J is TRBJ2-2, with a possible D match to TRBD1 (5 bases). CDR1 is NNHDY, CDR2 SYVADS, per germline. This CDR3 spans 14 amino acids. V was shortened by 1 base and J by 2 bases, with 6 bases between the two germline ends. The CDR3: CASSDKGNTGQLYF. CDR3 DNA (partial): TGTGCCAGCAGTGATAAGGGGAACACCGGG.

This clone was detected many times. TCRdb and the translated DNA give different amino acids at residue 9; the protein presented here is the one translated from the DNA. Gene names and germline match the mouse. The read halts 3 residues ahead of the CDR3 end, with the missing end drawn from the germline J gene. The V call is TRBV16, the J call TRBJ1-3; 7 nucleotides line up with TRBD1. From germline, CDR1 is SGHSA and CDR2 FRNQAP. This CDR3 spans 12 amino acids. Incomplete CDR3 DNA: TGTGCAAGCAGCTCACAGGGGAGTACG. Residues: CASSSQGST. In full, the CDR3 is CASSSQGSTLYF.

This clone appeared a few times. Translating the DNA gives a protein that differs from the TCRdb entry at residue 13; the protein shown here is that DNA translation. Mouse gene names apply. The read comes to an end 3 residues before the CDR3 does, leaving the germline J gene to fill in the end. The chain recombines TRBV16 with TRBJ1-3, with a possible D match to TRBD1 (5 bases). This CDR3 region has 16 residues. V was shortened by 0 bases and J by 0 bases, with 9 bases between the two germline ends. The germline gives CDR1 SGHSA, CDR2 FRNQAP. Here the CDR3 reads CASSLDAGNSGNTLYF. The sequenced part of the CDR3 DNA is TGTGCAAGCAGCTTAGATGCAGGGAATTCTGGAAATACG.

This clone has more than one count but fewer than ten. Germline and genes here are mouse. Incomplete CDR3 DNA: TGTGCAAGCAGCTCCGACAGAATTTCCAACGAA. Its translation is CASSSDRISNE. The CDR3, in full, reads CASSSDRISNERLFF. The rearrangement joins TRBV16 to TRBJ1-4; a possible D gene is TRBD1 (5 bases). The read terminates 4 residues before the CDR3 end, so the remaining end is supplied by the germline J gene. Trimming took off 4 bases at V and 0 bases at J, with 9 bases between the two ends. CDR1 and CDR2 from the germline V gene are SGHSA and FRNQAP. The CDR3 contains 15 residues.

This clone was seen a few times. Here the gene names and germline are mouse. The CDR3 extends 4 residues past the end of the read, so its final part is completed from the germline J gene. The chain combines TRBV19 with TRBJ1-2, with D unresolved. The CDR3 has 13 residues. CDR1 and CDR2 from the germline V gene are FNHDT and SITEND (reference sequence). V was trimmed by 1 base and J by 1 base, leaving 5 bases between them. The CDR3 DNA, read in part, is TGTGCCAGCAGTATATCAGAAAACTCC. Encoded protein: CASSISENS. The full-length CDR3 reads as CASSISENSDYTF.

Points on this clone: Mouse germline and gene names are used. The missing CDR3 end, 4 residues past where the read stops, is filled in from the germline J gene. This chain joins TRBV19 and TRBJ2-2; 8 bases map to TRBD2. Germline values: CDR1 FNHDT, CDR2 SITEND (reference sequence). CDR3 length equals 14 residues. Unmatched junction bases numbered 0, after V lost 3 bases and J lost 2 bases. The CDR3 loop reads CASSRTGNTGQLYF. CDR3 DNA, as far as it was read: TGTGCCAGCAGTAGGACTGGGAACACCGGG. The full variable domain, completed using reference TRBV19 and TRBJ2-2, is GGIITQTPKFLIGQEGQKLTLKCQQNFNHDTMYWYRQDSGKGLRLIYYSITENDLQKGDLSEGYDASREKKSSFSLTVTSAQKNEMAVFLCASSRTGNTGQLYFGEGSKLTVL.

Concerning this clone itself: The genes and germline here are from mouse. The read ends 4 residues early relative to the CDR3; the germline J gene fills the gap. J is TRBJ2-1 and V is TRBV19, with D maybe TRBD2 (5 bases). CDR1 FNHDT and CDR2 SITEND come from the germline V gene (reference sequence). CDR3 size: 14 residues. V lost 2 bases to trimming and J lost 1 base, with 7 bases between them. This CDR3 reads CASSIPGNYAEQFF. CDR3 DNA, as far as it was read: TGTGCCAGCAGTATTCCTGGGAACTATGCT. The variable domain in full, with the rest retrieved from reference TRBV19 and TRBJ2-1, is GGIITQTPKFLIGQEGQKLTLKCQQNFNHDTMYWYRQDSGKGLRLIYYSITENDLQKGDLSEGYDASREKKSSFSLTVTSAQKNEMAVFLCASSIPGNYAEQFFGPGTRLTVL.

Note on this clone: Gene names refer to mouse genes. The read ends 4 residues shy of where the CDR3 ends; the end is completed using the germline J gene. The V gene is TRBV31, the J gene TRBJ2-7; a possible D gene is TRBD1 (6 bases). CDR3 length: 12 amino acids. CDR1 GKSSPN and CDR2 SITVG come from the germline V gene. Trimming removed 0 bases at V and 3 bases at J, with 6 bases between. Partial CDR3 DNA: TGTGCCTGGAGTCTAGGGGGCTAT. Translated: CAWSLGGY. Given in full, the CDR3 is CAWSLGGYEQYF.

This clone showed up many times. The genes and germline here are from mouse. Read coverage stops 4 residues before the CDR3 terminus; the germline J gene supplies the remainder. V is TRBV16 and J is TRBJ2-3, with D possibly matching TRBD1 (6 bases). V lost 0 bases, J lost 0 bases, and 10 bases lay in between. The CDR3 has 16 residues. Germline V gene data show CDR1 as SGHSA and CDR2 as FRNQAP. The sequenced CDR3 bases are TGTGCAAGCAGCTTAGACAGGGGATATAGTGCAGAA. As protein: CASSLDRGYSAE. The whole CDR3 protein reads CASSLDRGYSAETLYF.

This clone has just a few counts. One end of the junction fails to match germline, which may point to a read error. All gene names here are mouse names. The read terminates 4 residues before the CDR3 end, so the remaining end is supplied by the germline J gene. The V call is TRBV1, the J call TRBJ2-7; possible D gene TRBD1, 7 bases. Germline CDR1 and CDR2: NSQYPW and LRSPGD (reference sequence). The CDR3 runs 15 residues. CDR3 protein: CPCSAEAGGTYEQYF. The part of the CDR3 DNA that was read is TGCCCCTGCAGTGCAGAGGCAGGGGGGACCTAT.

This clone was recorded a few times. The gene names given are mouse names. The CDR3 end falls 4 residues outside the read, so it is completed with the germline J gene. V gene TRBV1 combines with J gene TRBJ2-1; 10 bases align to TRBD2. The V segment lost 3 bases and the J segment 2 bases; nucleotides outside the gene matches: 1. The germline V gene encodes CDR1 NSQYPW and CDR2 LRSPGD (reference sequence). This CDR3 region has 15 residues. This chain's CDR3 is CTCSADWGYYAEQFF. The sequenced part of the CDR3 DNA is TGCACCTGCAGTGCGGACTGGGGGTACTATGCT.

This clone is categorized as medium-sized. Gene names and germline refer to mouse. The read is 4 residues too short to cover the CDR3 end, so that end is filled in from the germline J gene. V usage is TRBV13-1 and J usage is TRBJ2-1; the D is unclear. The V gene's germline CDR1 is NSHNY and CDR2 SYGAGN. This CDR3 is 12 amino acids long. Trimming left V 3 bases short and J 4 bases short, with 5 bases between. CDR3 amino acids: CASSGSYAEQFF. Incomplete CDR3 DNA: TGTGCCAGCAGTGGTTCATATGCT.

Ten or more counts support this clone. The gene names here belong to mouse. The read terminates 4 residues ahead of where the CDR3 ends, so the germline J gene completes it. V and J are TRBV13-3 and TRBJ1-4; 11 bases agree with TRBD1. There are 16 residues in the CDR3. The germline V gene has CDR1 NNHDY and CDR2 SYVADS. After removal of 0 bases from V and 2 bases from J, the junction contained 0 bases not matched to a gene. Partial CDR3 DNA: TGTGCCAGCAGTGATGGGACAGGGGGCTCCAACGAA. As protein: CASSDGTGGSNE. The CDR3 in its entirety is CASSDGTGGSNERLFF.

Concerning this clone itself: Gene labels here are mouse ones. The read finishes 4 residues shy of the CDR3 end, and the germline J gene is used to complete it. This chain links TRBV13-2 with TRBJ2-5, with 10 bases matching TRBD2. V lost 0 bases, J lost 2 bases, and 0 bases stayed unmatched. The CDR3 has 15 residues. From germline, CDR1 is NNHNN and CDR2 SYGAGS (reference sequence). The CDR3 loop reads CASGDGTGGQDTQYF. The CDR3 DNA, read in part, is TGTGCCAGCGGTGATGGGACTGGGGGCCAAGAC.

This clone was detected only a few times. The listed genes are named as in mouse. The sequence runs out 4 residues before the end of the CDR3; the remainder is reconstructed from the germline J gene. The chain joins TRBV13-3 to TRBJ2-7; 7 bases agree with TRBD1. J was trimmed by 0 bases and V by 5 bases; bases with no gene match: 8. CDR3 size: 15 residues. Looked up from germline, CDR1 is NNHDY and CDR2 is SYVADS. Partial CDR3 DNA: TGTGCCAGCAGAGATCGGACAGGAGTCTCCTAT. Translating it yields CASRDRTGVSY. From start to end, the CDR3 is CASRDRTGVSYEQYF.

This clone was observed at least ten times. The protein TCRdb lists differs from the translation of the DNA at residue 11; the protein given here is translated from the DNA itself. Germline and genes: mouse. The sequence runs out 3 residues before the end of the CDR3; the remainder is reconstructed from the germline J gene. The rearrangement links TRBV14 to TRBJ1-6; the D is unclear. TRBJ1-6 belongs to the ORF category, with a function that is uncertain. The CDR3 runs 14 residues. V was shortened by 1 base and J by 4 bases, with 6 bases between the two germline ends. The germline gives CDR1 SGHDT, CDR2 FRDEAV. The sequenced CDR3 bases are TGTGCCAGCAGTTTCAGGGTATATAATTCGCCC. Protein product: CASSFRVYNSP. In full, the CDR3 reads CASSFRVYNSPLYF.

This clone was seen a handful of times. The genes and germline here are from mouse. The sequence runs out 4 residues before the end of the CDR3; the remainder is reconstructed from the germline J gene. The chain recombines TRBV1 with TRBJ2-1; possible D gene TRBD1, 6 bases. CDR1 and CDR2 (germline): NSQYPW, LRSPGD (reference sequence). V was trimmed by 4 bases and J by 6 bases, leaving 7 bases between them. The CDR3 totals 12 residues. This chain's CDR3 is CTCSDRVAEQFF. Incomplete CDR3 DNA: TGCACCTGCAGTGACAGGGTTGCT. Full variable domain (rest looked up from reference TRBV1 and TRBJ2-1): VTLLEQNPRWRLVPRGQAVNLRCILKNSQYPWMSWYQQDLQKQLQWLFTLRSPGDKEVKSLPGADYLATRVTDTELRLQVANMSQGRTLYCTCSDRVAEQFFGPGTRLTVL.

This clone was found a few times. All gene names here are mouse names. The read comes to an end 4 residues before the CDR3 does, leaving the germline J gene to fill in the end. The chain couples TRBV31 to TRBJ2-1; 8 positions match TRBD1. This CDR3 spans 14 amino acids. Germline trimming cut 1 base from V and 3 bases from J; bases unmatched to any gene: 2. Germline V lookup: CDR1 GKSSPN, CDR2 SITVG. The sequenced CDR3 bases are TGTGCCTGGAGTCCGACAGGGGTCTATGCT. It codes for CAWSPTGVYA. Given in full, the CDR3 is CAWSPTGVYAEQFF.

This clone was detected a few times. Gene and germline names: mouse. CDR3 protein: CASGDAGLGGHAEQFF. Partial CDR3 DNA: TGTGCCAGCGGTGATGCGGGACTGGGGGGGCATGCT. This sequence joins TRBV13-2 and TRBJ2-1, with 14 positions matching TRBD2. The DNA ends 4 residues before the CDR3 does, and the rest of the CDR3 is filled in from the germline J gene. The germline V gene encodes CDR1 NNHNN and CDR2 SYGAGS (reference sequence). This CDR3 comprises 16 residues. Losses at the gene ends were 0 bases for V and 5 bases for J; bases not matched to a gene: 1.

Turning to this clone: Genes and germline come from the mouse. The read comes to an end 4 residues before the CDR3 does, leaving the germline J gene to fill in the end. The gene calls are TRBV1 and TRBJ2-2, with 8 bases aligning to TRBD2. The CDR3 has 16 amino acids. Germline V gene lookup returns CDR1 NSQYPW and CDR2 LRSPGD (reference sequence). The V segment lost 3 bases and the J segment 3 bases; nucleotides outside the gene matches: 6. CDR3 loop: CTCSAAGGRDTGQLYF. The DNA read from the CDR3 is TGCACCTGCAGTGCGGCGGGGGGGCGTGACACCGGG.

This clone was observed many times. It is unclear where the CDR3 begins or ends on the DNA, so no DNA is shown, and the CDR3 is as TCRdb lists it. Gene and germline names: mouse. The rearrangement uses TRBV23 and TRBJ1-2; the D call in the table, TRBD1, was not verified against the DNA. CDR1 is KGHTA and CDR2 is FQNQQP in the germline V gene. The CDR3 length equals 16 residues, ends included. CDR3 sequence reads: CAPAVNRQGANSDYTF.

This clone turned up a few times. The gene names given are mouse names. The read ends 4 residues shy of where the CDR3 ends; the end is completed using the germline J gene. The rearrangement uses TRBV1 and TRBJ2-1; 8 nucleotides align to TRBD1. Germline V lookup: CDR1 NSQYPW, CDR2 LRSPGD (reference sequence). The length of the CDR3 is 15 residues. V shed 3 bases, J shed 2 bases, and the junction held 3 bases outside the gene matches. The CDR3 loop reads CTCSALTGDYAEQFF. The part of the CDR3 DNA that was read is TGCACCTGCAGTGCCCTGACAGGGGACTATGCT. The full variable domain, with the rest looked up from reference TRBV1 and TRBJ2-1, is VTLLEQNPRWRLVPRGQAVNLRCILKNSQYPWMSWYQQDLQKQLQWLFTLRSPGDKEVKSLPGADYLATRVTDTELRLQVANMSQGRTLYCTCSALTGDYAEQFFGPGTRLTVL.